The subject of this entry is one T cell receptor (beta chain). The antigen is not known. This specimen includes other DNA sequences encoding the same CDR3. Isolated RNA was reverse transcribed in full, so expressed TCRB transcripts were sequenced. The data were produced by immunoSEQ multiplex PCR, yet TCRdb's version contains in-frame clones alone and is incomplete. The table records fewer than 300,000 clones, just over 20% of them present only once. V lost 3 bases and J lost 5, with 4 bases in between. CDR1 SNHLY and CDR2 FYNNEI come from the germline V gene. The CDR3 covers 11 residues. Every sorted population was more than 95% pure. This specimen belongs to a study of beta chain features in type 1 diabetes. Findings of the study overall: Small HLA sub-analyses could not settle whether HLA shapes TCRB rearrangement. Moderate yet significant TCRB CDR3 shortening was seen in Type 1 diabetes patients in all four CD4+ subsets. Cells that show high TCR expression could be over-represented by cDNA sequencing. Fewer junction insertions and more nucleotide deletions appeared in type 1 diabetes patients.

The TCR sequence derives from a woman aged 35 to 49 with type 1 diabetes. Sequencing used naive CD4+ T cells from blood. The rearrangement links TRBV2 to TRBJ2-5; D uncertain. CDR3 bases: TGTGCCAGCAGTGAGAGGGAGACCCAGTACTTC. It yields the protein CASSERETQYF. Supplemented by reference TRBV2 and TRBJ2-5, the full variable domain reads EPEVTQTPSHQVTQMGQEVILRCVPISNHLYFYWYRQILGQKVEFLVSFYNNEISEKSEIFDDQFSVERPDGSNFTLKIRSTKLEDSAMYFCASSERETQYFGPGTRLLVL.